The present T cell receptor (beta chain) was sequenced within a study of cytomegalovirus exposure and HLA in healthy donors. Notes on the study in general: Among TCR beta chains, those listed as cytomegalovirus-associated numbered about 160. The study dropped some indistinguishable V segments, TRBV6-2 and TRBV6-3 among them.

CDR1 is SGHRS, CDR2 YFSETQ, per germline. Germline trimming cut 4 bases from V and 5 bases from J; bases unmatched to any gene: 15. CDR3 length: 16 amino acids. The primer mix had 60 Vbeta and 13 Jbeta primers. The data were produced by immunoSEQ multiplex PCR, yet TCRdb's version contains in-frame clones alone and is incomplete. The sample lists more than 85,000 clones; 55% to 75% were seen once. A note on this clone: Its antigen is unidentified.

Sequencing used PBMCs. The receptor was isolated from a woman aged 50 to 60 in good health and CMV-seropositive. The V call is TRBV5-1, the J call TRBJ2-7, with 7 bases matching TRBD2. Here the CDR3 reads CASSPPRASGEDEQYF. The CDR3 bases are TGCGCCAGCAGCCCACCCCGTGCTAGCGGCGAGGACGAGCAGTACTTC.